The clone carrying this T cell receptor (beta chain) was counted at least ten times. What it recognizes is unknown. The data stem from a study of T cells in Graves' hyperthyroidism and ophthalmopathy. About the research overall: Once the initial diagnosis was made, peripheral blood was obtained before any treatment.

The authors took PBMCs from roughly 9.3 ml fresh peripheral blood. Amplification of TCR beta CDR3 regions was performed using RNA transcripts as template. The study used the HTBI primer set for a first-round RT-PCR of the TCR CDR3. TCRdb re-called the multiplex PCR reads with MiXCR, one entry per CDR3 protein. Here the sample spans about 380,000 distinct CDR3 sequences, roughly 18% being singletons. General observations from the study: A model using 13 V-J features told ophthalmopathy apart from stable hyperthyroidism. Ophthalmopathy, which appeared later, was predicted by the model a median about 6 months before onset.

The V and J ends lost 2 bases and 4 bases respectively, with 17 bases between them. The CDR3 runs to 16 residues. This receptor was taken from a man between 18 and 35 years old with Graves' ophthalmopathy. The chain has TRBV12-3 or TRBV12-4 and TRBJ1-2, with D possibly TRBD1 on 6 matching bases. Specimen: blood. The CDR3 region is CASSLSGQRLLYGYTF. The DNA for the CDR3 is TGTGCCAGCAGTTTAAGCGGACAGCGCCTGCTCTATGGCTACACCTTC.